This note documents a single T cell receptor (beta chain) sequence. Trimming at V came to 1 base and at J to 5 bases, leaving 5 bases not matched to a gene. Germline values: CDR1 SGHTA, CDR2 FQGTGA. The CDR3 runs 16 residues. This record belongs to a study of blood T cell repertoires in COVID-19. Overall study: The United States, Italy and Spain were the sources of the acute and convalescent COVID-19 samples. PBMCs, B-cell-depleted T cells, or T cells were the source of the cDNA or gDNA that made up the material.

Original processing methods: Cell counts per sample came from amplifying reference gene primers. The method was immunoSEQ multiplex PCR; TCRdb's version includes in-frame clones alone and lacks a portion of them. The V and J calls and the clone size are those of that table, but D and trimming were determined from the DNA. The data hold roughly 250,000 clones, with around nine tenths observed a single time. This receptor was obtained from a woman aged 40 to 50 who had recovered from COVID-19. The sequenced material came from peripheral blood. The genes are TRBV7-3 and TRBJ2-1; 10 nucleotides align to TRBD2. The CDR3 DNA reads as TGTGCCAGCAGCTTAAGCCCGGGACTAGCGAACAATGAGCAGTTCTTC. Its translation: CASSLSPGLANNEQFF.